The present TCR beta chain was sequenced within a study of cytomegalovirus exposure and HLA in healthy donors. The PCR contained 60 Vbeta and 13 Jbeta primers. Repertoires were generated with immunoSEQ multiplex PCR, while TCRdb's copy carries only in-frame clones and drops some. The sample lists 150,000 to 170,000 clones, 79% occurring once. CDR3 size: 13 residues. Germline-derived CDR1 and CDR2 are MNHEY and SMNVEV (reference sequence). V lost 6 bases and J lost 3; bases outside the gene matches: 3. The chain combines TRBV27 with TRBJ2-7; TRBD2 matches at 9 bases. Sequenced material: PBMCs. The origin of this receptor is a man younger than 45 in good health and CMV-seropositive. CDR3 protein: CASRSSGSYEQYF. In DNA form, the CDR3 reads TGTGCCAGCAGAAGTAGCGGGAGCTACGAGCAGTACTTC.